The text below deals with one T cell receptor beta chain. Its antigen is as yet unknown. This sample stems from a study of T cell responses to AZD1222 COVID-19 vaccine. Study observations and caveats: Spike was spanned by vaccine-associated CD4 TCRs, which were dominant at 160-218 and 743-854.

Second-dose timings of about 4 or about 12 weeks were pooled. J lost 5 bases, V lost 1 base, and 4 bases had no gene match. CDR1 is SEHNR and CDR2 is FQNEAQ in the germline V gene (reference sequence). The CDR3 runs 17 residues. Clones were read by immunoSEQ multiplex PCR, and TCRdb kept only the in-frame ones, dropping some. The sample shows 90,000 to 110,000 clones, 87% of them seen only once. The specimen comprised peripheral blood, sampled 28 days after the second AZD1222 dose. The sequence derives from an adult who received the AZD1222 COVID-19 vaccine. The chain combines TRBV7-9 with TRBJ2-5; 16 bases map to TRBD2. CDR3 sequence: CASSLVGLAGGRETQYF. For the CDR3, the DNA is TGTGCCAGCAGCTTAGTGGGACTAGCGGGAGGGCGCGAGACCCAGTACTTC.